This TCR beta chain was retrieved from a study of cytomegalovirus exposure and HLA in healthy donors. Study at large: The 120 or so validation repertoires used the same platform as the approximately 670 first-cohort repertoires (as reported by a later analysis).

Data came from immunoSEQ multiplex PCR; TCRdb stores just in-frame clones and leaves some out. This sample has roughly 280,000 clones; around 86% occur once, and the top ten carry roughly 1%. Whole-study results and caveats: A few of the chains that were CMV-associated were confirmed in vitro to be specific for CMV antigens. Cytomegalovirus association was assigned to some 160 TCR beta chains. Most TCR sequences were rare, but some public TCRs occurred in many donors.

A note on this clone: What it binds is not known.

The sequence derives from a woman under 30 in good health and CMV-seronegative. The sample was PBMCs.

CDR3 residues: CASSPDLGQGSFSPLHF. CDR3 DNA sequence: TGTGCCAGCAGCCCGGACTTGGGACAGGGGAGTTTCTCACCCCTCCACTTT. The rearrangement joins TRBV28 to TRBJ1-6, with 10 bases aligning to TRBD1. CDR1 and CDR2 from the germline V gene are MDHEN and SYDVKM. V lost 6 bases, J lost 10 bases, and 15 bases stayed unmatched. The CDR3 length is 17 residues.